These T cell receptor beta chains were read from a single sample in a study of OX40 agonist ivuxolimab in advanced cancers. Using immunoSEQ multiplex PCR, the repertoire was profiled, and TCRdb retains in-frame clones only, with some absent. This sample has approximately 110,000 clones, with just under 95% found just once. The sequenced sample was CD4+ or CD8+ T cells sorted from blood, obtained in a trial of the OX40 agonist ivuxolimab. Receptors originate from an adult with an advanced solid tumor such as melanoma, head and neck, liver or kidney cancer. The conserved cysteine and the conserved F or W are not part of the CDR3 here. The D gene is left open where the match is weak. A clone size is listed for some rows: how often the clone was seen (once, few, many), or a class if it is expanded.

j_call,d_call,v_call,clone_size,cdr3_aa
TRBJ2-5,NA,TRBV5-1,NA,ASSPAQGLETQY
TRBJ2-3,TRBD2,TRBV7-3,NA,ASSPGWEGTQY
TRBJ1-2,NA,TRBV28,NA,ASSPRTASLRGYT
TRBJ1-1,NA,TRBV12-5,NA,ASGLGRGQGKEAF
TRBJ2-7,TRBD2,TRBV7-3,NA,ASSLDGGSTYEQY
TRBJ2-1,TRBD1,TRBV5-4,once,ASSSRQGDMNEQF
TRBJ1-1,NA,TRBV20-1,NA,SASRNTEAF
TRBJ2-7,TRBD1,TRBV5-1,once,ASSLEGQVYHEQY
TRBJ2-3,NA,TRBV7-6,once,ASSSATDTQY
TRBJ1-5,NA,TRBV28,NA,ASSPRSGHQPQH
TRBJ1-1,NA,TRBV9,NA,ASSPQVVTNTEAF
TRBJ2-7,NA,TRBV9,few,ASSSRTGYEQY
TRBJ2-7,NA,TRBV5-4,NA,AAARGGASYEQY
TRBJ1-5,NA,TRBV29-1,NA,SVSQGFNQPQH
TRBJ2-6,TRBD2,TRBV28,NA,ASIAGGTSSGANVLT
TRBJ2-1,TRBD2,TRBV28,NA,ASVAISGSSYNEQF
TRBJ2-3,NA,TRBV7-3,NA,ASSLGRGWADTQY